The clone carrying this TCR beta chain occurred a few times. Its antigen is unknown. The sample belongs to a study of shared clonotypes between healthy human individuals. Data came from immunoSEQ multiplex PCR; TCRdb stores just in-frame clones and leaves some out. The data contain about a million clones, roughly 80% of them singletons. Germline V CDR1 and CDR2: KGHSH, LQKENI. With V trimmed by 5 bases and J by 7 bases, 8 bases remained unmatched. The CDR3 extends over 15 amino acids. Study-wide points: Clonotype sharing among donors, it was expected, would be affected by sequencing depth. Shared clonotypes: 4.5% to 5% naive CD4, around 3.5% naive CD8, around 2.2% memory CD4, about 0.4% memory CD8.

This chain links TRBV18 with TRBJ2-2, with 9 positions matching TRBD1. The TCR comes from a man aged 18 to 30 in good health. Some clones in this sample may be carry-over from other donors' samples. The specimen was memory CD4+ T cells from PBMCs. Subset in this sample: CD45RA-negative fraction. The DNA of the CDR3 is TGTGCCAGCTCAGCCGAACAGGGGGCGCACGGGGAGCTGTTTTTT. Its translation: CASSAEQGAHGELFF.